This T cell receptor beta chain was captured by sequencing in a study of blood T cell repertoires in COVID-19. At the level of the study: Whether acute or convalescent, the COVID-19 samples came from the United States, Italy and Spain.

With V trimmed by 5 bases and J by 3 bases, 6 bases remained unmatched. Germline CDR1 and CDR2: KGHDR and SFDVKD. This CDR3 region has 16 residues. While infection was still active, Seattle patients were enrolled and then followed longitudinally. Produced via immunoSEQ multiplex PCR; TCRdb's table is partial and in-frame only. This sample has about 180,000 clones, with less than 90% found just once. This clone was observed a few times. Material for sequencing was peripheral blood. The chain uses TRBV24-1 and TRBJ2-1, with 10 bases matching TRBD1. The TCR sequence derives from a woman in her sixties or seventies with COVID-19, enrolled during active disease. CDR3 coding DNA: TGTGCCACCAGTGGACCAGGGGACAGGGGCTACAATGAGCAGTTCTTC. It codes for CATSGPGDRGYNEQFF.